The subject of this entry is one T cell receptor beta chain. The source of the sample is a study of shared clonotypes between healthy human individuals. CD4+ cells yielded CD45RA+ naive and CD45RA-negative memory subsets. V was clipped by 6 bases and J by 3 bases; unmatched bases: 0. The germline CDR1 and CDR2 sequences are SQVTM and ANQGSEA. The CDR3 runs 12 residues. The authors ran the assay at deep level. Clones were sequenced by immunoSEQ multiplex PCR, and TCRdb holds only the in-frame ones, with some missing. The sample carries 190,000 or so clones, 65% to 80% recorded once. The sequenced sample was memory CD4+ T cells sorted from blood. The subset here: CD45RA-negative fraction. The V gene is TRBV29-1, the J gene TRBJ2-5, with 11 bases identical to TRBD2. This TCR was recovered from a man aged 30 to 45 in good health. CDR3 in DNA: TGCAGCGTACTAGCGGGAGAAGAGACCCAGTACTTC. Translated, it gives CSVLAGEETQYF.